These T cell receptor beta chains were read from a single sample in a study of cytomegalovirus exposure and HLA in healthy donors. Here immunoSEQ multiplex PCR was the method, and the copy in TCRdb shows in-frame clones only, minus some. The sample lists over 70,000 clones, around 74% occurring once. The source material was PBMCs. These TCRs come from a human donor in good health. Both conserved end residues are part of each CDR3. The order of the fields is clone size, CDR3 length, V gene, J gene, D gene, CDR3 DNA, CDR3 protein. D genes are given only for firm matches. Only part of the rows carry a size: once, few, many, or a class if the clone is expanded.

clone size: -; CDR3 length: 12; V gene: TRBV6-5; J gene: TRBJ1-2; D gene: -; CDR3 DNA: TGTGCCAGCAGTCCGGGGGACTATGGCTACACCTTC; CDR3 protein: CASSPGDYGYTF
clone size: -; CDR3 length: 12; V gene: TRBV30; J gene: TRBJ2-7; D gene: -; CDR3 DNA: TGTGCCTGGAGTGGCGAGCTAAACGAGCAGTACTTC; CDR3 protein: CAWSGELNEQYF
clone size: -; CDR3 length: 12; V gene: TRBV18; J gene: TRBJ1-1; D gene: -; CDR3 DNA: TGTGCCAGCTCACCAGCTGGAGAGGGAGCTTTCTTT; CDR3 protein: CASSPAGEGAFF
clone size: few; CDR3 length: 11; V gene: TRBV29-1; J gene: TRBJ1-1; D gene: -; CDR3 DNA: TGCAGCGTTGACGGGAACACTGAAGCTTTCTTT; CDR3 protein: CSVDGNTEAFF
clone size: -; CDR3 length: 15; V gene: TRBV19; J gene: TRBJ2-7; D gene: TRBD2; CDR3 DNA: TGTGCCAGTAGTAAAGGACTAGCGGGAGCAGGCGAGCAGTACTTC; CDR3 protein: CASSKGLAGAGEQYF
clone size: -; CDR3 length: 14; V gene: TRBV11-3; J gene: TRBJ2-5; D gene: TRBD1; CDR3 DNA: TGTGCCAGCAGCTCAGGGGGCCACCAAGAGACCCAGTACTTC; CDR3 protein: CASSSGGHQETQYF
clone size: -; CDR3 length: 16; V gene: TRBV10-3; J gene: TRBJ2-7; D gene: -; CDR3 DNA: TGTGCCATCGGGGGGGCTCGGAGGGGCAGCTCCTACGAGCAGTACTTC; CDR3 protein: CAIGGARRGSSYEQYF
clone size: -; CDR3 length: 11; V gene: TRBV29-1; J gene: TRBJ1-3; D gene: -; CDR3 DNA: TGCAGCGTTGCAGGTGGAAACACCATATATTTT; CDR3 protein: CSVAGGNTIYF
clone size: -; CDR3 length: 14; V gene: TRBV15; J gene: TRBJ1-5; D gene: -; CDR3 DNA: TGTGCCACCAGCAGTAAGAGGGAGGATCAGCCCCAGCATTTT; CDR3 protein: CATSSKREDQPQHF
clone size: -; CDR3 length: 13; V gene: TRBV28; J gene: TRBJ2-7; D gene: -; CDR3 DNA: TGTGCCAGCAGTTTATTGGACAGTTACGAGCAGTACTTC; CDR3 protein: CASSLLDSYEQYF
clone size: -; CDR3 length: 12; V gene: TRBV10-3; J gene: TRBJ2-2; D gene: -; CDR3 DNA: TGTGCCATCAGACAGCAGACCGGGGAGCTGTTTTTT; CDR3 protein: CAIRQQTGELFF
clone size: -; CDR3 length: 15; V gene: TRBV29-1; J gene: TRBJ1-2; D gene: TRBD1; CDR3 DNA: TGCAGCGTTCTACAGGGGGCTGGGGCTAACTATGGCTACACCTTC; CDR3 protein: CSVLQGAGANYGYTF
clone size: -; CDR3 length: 13; V gene: TRBV18; J gene: TRBJ2-7; D gene: TRBD1; CDR3 DNA: TGTGCCAGCTCATCGGGACAGGGCTACGAGCAGTACTTC; CDR3 protein: CASSSGQGYEQYF
clone size: -; CDR3 length: 18; V gene: TRBV7-8; J gene: TRBJ2-1; D gene: TRBD2; CDR3 DNA: TGTGCCAGCAACTCCCTTTACCCGGGACTAGACTCCTACAATGAGCAGTTCTTC; CDR3 protein: CASNSLYPGLDSYNEQFF
clone size: -; CDR3 length: 16; V gene: TRBV9; J gene: TRBJ2-3; D gene: -; CDR3 DNA: TGTGCCAGCAGCCCTCCCGGGGGTTCCCGCACAGATACGCAGTATTTT; CDR3 protein: CASSPPGGSRTDTQYF
clone size: few; CDR3 length: 14; V gene: TRBV5-6; J gene: TRBJ1-1; D gene: -; CDR3 DNA: TGTGCCAGCAGCTTGGGGCAGCTAGACACTGAAGCTTTCTTT; CDR3 protein: CASSLGQLDTEAFF